These 30 T cell receptor beta chains were sequenced from one sample in a study of OX40 agonist ivuxolimab in advanced cancers. TCRdb's copy holds only in-frame clones and misses some; the assay was immunoSEQ multiplex PCR. Here the sample spans about 37,000 clones, more than 85% being singletons. The sequences come from CD4+ or CD8+ T cells sorted from blood, collected in a trial of the OX40 agonist ivuxolimab. The source is an adult with an advanced solid tumor such as melanoma, head and neck, liver or kidney cancer.

V and J are TRBV6-5 and TRBJ2-2, with D perhaps given as TRBD1 or TRBD2 (6 bases each). There are 15 residues in the CDR3. CDR1 and CDR2 (germline): MNHEY, SVGAGI. The ends were cut back, 4 bases at V and 4 bases at J, with 13 bases in the middle. Written as DNA, the CDR3 is TGTGCCAGCAGTTCGCCGGGGGCATCCACCGGGGAGCTGTTTTTT. Translated: CASSSPGASTGELFF.

This rearrangement joins TRBV18 to TRBJ1-1, with D unclear. The germline V gene has CDR1 KGHSH and CDR2 LQKENI. The V gene lost 3 bases and the J gene lost 5 bases, with 16 bases spanning the gap. This CDR3 region has 15 residues. The chain's CDR3 is CASSPPGYGSTEAFF. CDR3 DNA: TGTGCCAGCTCACCCCCGGGGTACGGGAGTACTGAAGCTTTCTTT.

This chain joins TRBV9 and TRBJ2-5, with 7 bases fitting TRBD1. Germline values: CDR1 SGDLS, CDR2 YYNGEE. CDR3 length: 14 residues. V shed 3 bases and J 4 bases; nucleotides not matched to a gene: 6. CDR3 nucleotides: TGTGCCAGCAGCGCCCACGGGGACAGAGAGACCCAGTACTTC. Residues: CASSAHGDRETQYF. Using reference TRBV9 and TRBJ2-5 for the parts outside the CDR3, the full variable domain is DSGVTQTPKHLITATGQRVTLRCSPRSGDLSVYWYQQSLDQGLQFLIQYYNGEERAKGNILERFSAQQFPDLHSELNLSSLELGDSALYFCASSAHGDRETQYFGPGTRLLVL.

The count of this clone is one. This chain connects TRBV29-1 to TRBJ2-7; a weak D match, TRBD2 (7 bases). This CDR3 has 13 amino acids. V lost 2 bases to trimming and J lost 1 base, with 9 bases between them. CDR1 SQVTM and CDR2 ANQGSEA come from the germline V gene. The CDR3 reads CSVERGGSYEQYF. The DNA of the CDR3 is TGCAGCGTTGAAAGGGGGGGGTCCTACGAGCAGTACTTC.

The genes are TRBV1 and TRBJ2-5. TRBV1 is a documented pseudogene. The CDR3 spans 12 residues. The CDR3 reads CTSSRPPETQYF. As DNA, the CDR3 is TGCACCAGCAGCAGGCCTCCAGAGACCCAGTACTTC.

The V gene is TRBV19, the J gene TRBJ1-6; weak D call: TRBD1 (6 bases). V was shortened by 5 bases and J by 10 bases, with 9 bases between the two germline ends. The CDR3 runs 12 residues. Germline CDR1 is LNHDA and CDR2 is SQIVND (reference sequence). This chain's CDR3 is CASSSTGSPLHF. The CDR3, as DNA: TGTGCCAGTAGTTCCACAGGGTCACCCCTCCACTTT. The full variable domain, in which reference TRBV19 and TRBJ1-6 provide the parts outside the CDR3, is DGGITQSPKYLFRKEGQNVTLSCEQNLNHDAMYWYRQDPGQGLRLIYYSQIVNDFQKGDIAEGYSVSREKKESFPLTVTSAQKNPTAFYLCASSSTGSPLHFGNGTRLTVT.

The chain employs TRBV10-3 and TRBJ2-5; 7 bases are a match to TRBD1. Germline values: CDR1 ENHRY, CDR2 SYGVKD. Trimming cost V 4 bases and J 4 bases; bases outside gene matches: 18. The CDR3 has 18 residues. The CDR3 nucleotides read TGTGCCATCAGTGGTACAGTCGGCGGGCAGGGGGACGGAGAGACCCAGTACTTC. Translation gives CAISGTVGGQGDGETQYF.

This chain uses TRBV19 with TRBJ2-7; 11 bases map to TRBD1. From germline, CDR1 is LNHDA and CDR2 SQIVND (reference sequence). The CDR3 spans 14 residues. Trimming cost V 5 bases and J 6 bases; bases outside gene matches: 6. The CDR3 protein is CASSPGQGAGEQYF. CDR3 DNA sequence: TGTGCCAGTAGTCCCGGACAGGGGGCGGGCGAGCAGTACTTC.

This chain joins TRBV7-8 and TRBJ1-1; D is perhaps TRBD1 (5 bases). Between the trimmed V and J ends, which lost 1 base and 6 bases, there was a span of 12 bases. Germline CDR1 SGHVS, CDR2 FQNEAQ. The CDR3 runs to 14 residues. CDR3 sequence reads: CASSLEGESAEAFF. CDR3 nucleotide sequence: TGTGCCAGCAGCTTAGAAGGGGAGTCCGCTGAAGCTTTCTTT. The variable domain in full, with the rest retrieved from reference TRBV7-8 and TRBJ1-1, is GAGVSQSPRYKVAKRGQDVALRCDPISGHVSLFWYQQALGQGPEFLTYFQNEAQLDKSGLPSDRFFAERPEGSVSTLKIQRTQQEDSAVYLCASSLEGESAEAFFGQGTRLTVV.

The chain employs TRBV5-1 and TRBJ2-1, with 14 bases matching TRBD2. In germline, CDR1 is SGHRS, CDR2 YFSETQ. The CDR3 is made up of 18 amino acids. V trimming: 6 bases; J trimming: 1 base; junction bases outside the gene matches: 9. CDR3 sequence reads: CASTATTSGGASYNEQFF. CDR3 bases: TGCGCCAGCACCGCGACGACTAGCGGGGGGGCGTCCTACAATGAGCAGTTCTTC. The whole variable domain, filled in from reference TRBV5-1 and TRBJ2-1, reads KAGVTQTPRYLIKTRGQQVTLSCSPISGHRSVSWYQQTPGQGLQFLFEYFSETQRNKGNFPGRFSGRQFSNSRSEMNVSTLELGDSALYLCASTATTSGGASYNEQFFGPGTRLTVL.

The genes are TRBV7-2 and TRBJ2-5, with no clear D. CDR3 length: 11 residues. Trimming removed 4 bases from V and 4 bases from J, with 4 bases in between. CDR1 and CDR2 from the germline V gene are SGHTA and FQGNSA. CDR3 coding DNA: TGTGCCAGCAGCTACAGAGAGACCCAGTACTTC. This codes for CASSYRETQYF. Drawing the rest from reference TRBV7-2 and TRBJ2-5, the complete variable domain is GAGVSQSPSNKVTEKGKDVELRCDPISGHTALYWYRQSLGQGLEFLIYFQGNSAPDKSGLPSDRFSAERTGGSVSTLTIQRTQQEDSAVYLCASSYRETQYFGPGTRLLVL.

This rearrangement joins TRBV9 to TRBJ2-5; D possibly corresponds to TRBD2 (5 bases). The CDR3 covers 14 residues. The V gene lost 0 bases and the J gene lost 11 bases, with 17 bases spanning the gap. Per germline, CDR1 SGDLS and CDR2 YYNGEE. DNA of the CDR3: TGTGCCAGCAGCGTAGCTCGGGCCGGAGGTGAGCAGTACTTC. This sequence encodes CASSVARAGGEQYF.

The V call is TRBV7-9, the J call TRBJ1-1; D is undetermined. Per germline, CDR1 SEHNR and CDR2 FQNEAQ (reference sequence). This CDR3 has 14 amino acids. The V and J ends lost 2 bases and 1 base respectively, with 8 bases between them. The CDR3 region is CASSLLPQNTEAFF. The DNA of the CDR3 is TGTGCCAGCAGCTTACTACCCCAGAACACTGAAGCTTTCTTT.

The chain has TRBV7-2 and TRBJ2-2, with TRBD2 matching 7 bases. The V gene's germline CDR1 is SGHTA and CDR2 FQGNSA. Trimming at V came to 3 bases and at J to 7 bases, leaving 5 bases not matched to a gene. This CDR3 spans 14 amino acids. This CDR3 is CASSFTSELGELFF. In nucleotides, the CDR3 is TGTGCCAGCAGCTTTACTAGCGAACTCGGGGAGCTGTTTTTT.

The sample holds one count of this clone. The CDR3 loop reads CASSFRESGDQPQHF. Written as DNA, the CDR3 is TGTGCCAGCAGCTTCAGGGAGAGTGGGGATCAGCCCCAGCATTTT. The chain links TRBV6-4 to TRBJ1-5; the D gene is possibly TRBD1 (5 bases). Germline-derived CDR1 and CDR2 are MRHNA and SNTAGT. Deletions cut 6 bases from V and 5 bases from J, with 17 bases between. The CDR3 spans 15 residues.

The chain employs TRBV19 and TRBJ1-2; D gene ambiguous. Germline CDR1 is LNHDA and CDR2 is SQIVND (reference sequence). CDR3 length equals 13 residues. Trimming pared 5 bases from V and 9 bases from J, leaving 16 bases between. The CDR3: CASSPMTESRYTF. The CDR3 DNA sequence: TGTGCCAGTAGTCCTATGACGGAATCGCGCTACACCTTC. Combining the CDR3 with reference TRBV19 and TRBJ1-2 gives the whole variable domain DGGITQSPKYLFRKEGQNVTLSCEQNLNHDAMYWYRQDPGQGLRLIYYSQIVNDFQKGDIAEGYSVSREKKESFPLTVTSAQKNPTAFYLCASSPMTESRYTFGSGTRLTVV.

CDR3 DNA sequence: TGTGCCAGCAGTAGGGAGGGAGTGGATCAAGATAATTCACCCCTCCACTTT. This encodes CASSREGVDQDNSPLHF. The chain combines TRBV21-1 with TRBJ1-6. TRBV21-1 is classified as a pseudogene. The CDR3 has 17 amino acids.

This clone was picked up a small number of times. The chain employs TRBV11-2 and TRBJ1-1; no firm D call. Per germline, CDR1 SGHAT and CDR2 FQNNGV. Trimming left V 5 bases short and J 2 bases short, with 6 bases between. The CDR3 runs 12 residues. This CDR3 reads CASSNFNTEAFF. CDR3 bases: TGTGCCAGCAGCAATTTTAACACTGAAGCTTTCTTT.

The chain links TRBV5-1 to TRBJ2-2; 10 bases align to TRBD2. V was pared by 6 bases and J by 6 bases, with 8 bases of the junction left unmatched. The germline gives CDR1 SGHRS, CDR2 YFSETQ. CDR3 length: 15 amino acids. Here the CDR3 DNA reads TGCGCCAGCAAAAAAGGGACTAGCGAGTCCGGGGAGCTGTTTTTT. Translated, it gives CASKKGTSESGELFF.

V and J are TRBV5-5 and TRBJ1-6; 8 bases are shared with TRBD1. CDR3 length: 15 amino acids. Per the germline V gene, CDR1 is SGHKS and CDR2 is YYEKEE (reference sequence). V was pared by 4 bases and J by 7 bases, with 7 bases of the junction left unmatched. As DNA, the CDR3 is TGTGCCAGCAGCCCCGCGGACAGGGTAAATTCACCCCTCCACTTT. Its translation: CASSPADRVNSPLHF. The entire variable domain, with the rest obtained from reference TRBV5-5 and TRBJ1-6, is as follows: DAGVTQSPTHLIKTRGQQVTLRCSPISGHKSVSWYQQVLGQGPQFIFQYYEKEERGRGNFPDRFSARQFPNYSSELNVNALLLGDSALYLCASSPADRVNSPLHFGNGTRLTVT.

The chain is built from TRBV5-1 and TRBJ2-4; no clear D gene. V gave up 1 base and J gave up 0 bases, with 5 bases separating them. CDR1 is SGHRS, CDR2 YFSETQ, per germline. The CDR3 totals 14 residues. The CDR3 bases are TGCGCCAGCAGCTTGAACCTAGCCAAAAACATTCAGTACTTC. Protein: CASSLNLAKNIQYF.

The genes are TRBV29-1 and TRBJ2-1; D might be TRBD2 (7 bases). The germline V and J ends were trimmed by 3 bases and 7 bases, with 19 bases remaining between them. Germline V gene sequence: CDR1 SQVTM, CDR2 ANQGSEA. This CDR3 comprises 15 residues. CDR3 sequence (DNA): TGCAGCGTTGAGGGTGTGGGGGGGCCTTTTAATGAGCAGTTCTTC. Translated: CSVEGVGGPFNEQFF.

For this clone: The CDR3 ends on some other residue instead of the conserved phenylalanine or tryptophan, so this is likely a read error. V and J are TRBV19 and TRBJ1-6; no reliable D call. This CDR3 has 12 residues. V was cut by 7 bases and J by 8 bases, with 9 bases left in between. CDR1 is LNHDA, CDR2 SQIVND, per germline (reference sequence). The CDR3 sequence: CASKAPDSPLHL. CDR3 sequence (DNA): TGTGCCAGTAAGGCCCCCGATTCACCCCTCCACCTT.

V gene TRBV5-1 combines with J gene TRBJ2-3, with 7 bases aligning to TRBD2. CDR3 size: 16 residues. Losses at the gene ends were 7 bases for V and 0 bases for J; bases not matched to a gene: 11. The germline V gene has CDR1 SGHRS and CDR2 YFSETQ. The CDR3, as DNA: TGCGCCAGCGGGCTAGCGGAAGGCCCTAGCACAGATACGCAGTATTTT. Encoded protein: CASGLAEGPSTDTQYF.

This chain connects TRBV12-5 to TRBJ2-1, with TRBD2 as a possible D gene (5 bases). Germline V lookup: CDR1 LGHNT, CDR2 FRNRAP. Trimming shortened V by 1 base and J by 6 bases, and 7 bases separated the two germline ends. The CDR3 spans 13 residues. The CDR3 protein is CASGLAGVNEQFF. CDR3 nucleotides: TGTGCTAGTGGTTTGGCCGGGGTCAATGAGCAGTTCTTC. The whole variable domain, remainder taken from reference TRBV12-5 and TRBJ2-1, is DARVTQTPRHKVTEMGQEVTMRCQPILGHNTVFWYRQTMMQGLELLAYFRNRAPLDDSGMPKDRFSAEMPDATLATLKIQPSEPRDSAVYFCASGLAGVNEQFFGPGTRLTVL.

This chain joins TRBV19 and TRBJ1-3; D is ambiguous. Trimming stripped 4 bases from V and 4 bases from J, with 11 bases between. Germline assignment: CDR1 LNHDA and CDR2 SQIVND (reference sequence). CDR3 length: 14 residues. The CDR3 is CASSSFSSGNTIYF. The CDR3 bases are TGTGCCAGTAGTAGTTTTTCGTCCGGAAACACCATATATTTT.

The gene calls are TRBV28 and TRBJ1-5; 7 bases align to TRBD1. V gave up 6 bases and J gave up 5 bases; unmatched junction bases: 4. The germline V gene has CDR1 MDHEN and CDR2 SYDVKM. This CDR3 is built from 13 residues. CDR3 region: CASRAGGYQPQHF. The CDR3 coding sequence is TGTGCCAGCAGGGCAGGGGGATATCAGCCCCAGCATTTT.

The rearrangement uses TRBV2 and TRBJ1-2; TRBD1 is a possible D gene (6 bases). Trimming shortened V by 3 bases and J by 7 bases, and 12 bases separated the two germline ends. The V gene's germline CDR1 is SNHLY and CDR2 FYNNEI. The CDR3 length is 13 residues. CDR3 coding DNA: TGTGCCAGCAGTGAGTCAGGGGTCGGTGGCTACACCTTC. Translation: CASSESGVGGYTF.

The rearrangement joins TRBV2 to TRBJ2-2, with D unresolved. CDR1 SNHLY and CDR2 FYNNEI come from the germline V gene. The ends were cut back, 7 bases at V and 1 base at J, with 7 bases in the middle. This CDR3 has 13 amino acids. The chain's CDR3 is CASTDKNTGELFF. CDR3 coding DNA: TGTGCCAGCACCGACAAGAACACCGGGGAGCTGTTTTTT.

The chain joins TRBV5-1 to TRBJ2-3, with D unresolved. The CDR3 contains 13 residues. Germline V gene data show CDR1 as SGHRS and CDR2 as YFSETQ. V was clipped by 0 bases and J by 5 bases, with 7 bases between them. For the CDR3, the DNA is TGCGCCAGCAGCTTGGAGACGGAAGATACGCAGTATTTT. The encoded protein is CASSLETEDTQYF.